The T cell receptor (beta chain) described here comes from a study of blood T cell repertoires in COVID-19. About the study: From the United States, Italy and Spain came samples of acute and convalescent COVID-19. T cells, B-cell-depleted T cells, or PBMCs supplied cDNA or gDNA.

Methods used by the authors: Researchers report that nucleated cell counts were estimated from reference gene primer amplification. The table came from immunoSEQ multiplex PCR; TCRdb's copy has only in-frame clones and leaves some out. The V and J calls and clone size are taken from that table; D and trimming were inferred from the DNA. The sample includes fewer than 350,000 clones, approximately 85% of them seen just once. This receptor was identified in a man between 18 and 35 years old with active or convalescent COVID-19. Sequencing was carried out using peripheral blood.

The CDR3: CATSDTGQGGNEQFF. The CDR3 DNA sequence: TGTGCCACCAGTGACACGGGACAGGGAGGAAATGAGCAGTTCTTC. This sequence joins TRBV24-1 and TRBJ2-1; TRBD1 matches at 9 bases. The V gene's germline CDR1 is KGHDR and CDR2 SFDVKD. Trimming at V came to 4 bases and at J to 7 bases, leaving 7 bases not matched to a gene. This CDR3 spans 15 amino acids.